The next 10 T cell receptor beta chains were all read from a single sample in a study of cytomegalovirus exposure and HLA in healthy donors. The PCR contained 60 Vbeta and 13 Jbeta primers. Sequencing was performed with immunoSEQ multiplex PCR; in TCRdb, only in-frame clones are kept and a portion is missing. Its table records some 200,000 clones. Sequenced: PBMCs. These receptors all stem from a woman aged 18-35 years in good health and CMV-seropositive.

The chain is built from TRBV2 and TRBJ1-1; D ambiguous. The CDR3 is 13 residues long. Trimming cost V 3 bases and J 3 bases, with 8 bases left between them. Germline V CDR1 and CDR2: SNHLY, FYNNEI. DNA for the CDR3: TGTGCCAGCAGTGACGTTTGGCACACTGAAGCTTTCTTT. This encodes CASSDVWHTEAFF.

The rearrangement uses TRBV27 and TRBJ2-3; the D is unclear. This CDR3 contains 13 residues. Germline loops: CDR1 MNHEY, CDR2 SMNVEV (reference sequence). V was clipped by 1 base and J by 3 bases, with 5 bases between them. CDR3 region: CASSLFSTDTQYF. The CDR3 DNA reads TGTGCCAGCAGTTTATTCTCGACAGATACGCAGTATTTT.

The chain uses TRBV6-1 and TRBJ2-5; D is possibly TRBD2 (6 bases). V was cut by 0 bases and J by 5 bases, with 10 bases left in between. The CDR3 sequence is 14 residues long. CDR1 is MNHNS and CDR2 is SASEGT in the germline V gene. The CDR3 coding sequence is TGTGCCAGCAGTGAAGCAGGAGGGCGCGAGACCCAGTACTTC. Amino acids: CASSEAGGRETQYF.

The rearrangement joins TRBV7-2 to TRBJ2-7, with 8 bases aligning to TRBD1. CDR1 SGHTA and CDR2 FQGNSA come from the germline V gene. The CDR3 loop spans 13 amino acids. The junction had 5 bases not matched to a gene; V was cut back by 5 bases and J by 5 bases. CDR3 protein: CASSTWTGNEQYF. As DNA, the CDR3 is TGTGCCAGCAGCACCTGGACAGGGAACGAGCAGTACTTC.

CDR3 in DNA: TGTGCCAGCAGTCCAAGCAACGGGGGGTTCACAGATACGCAGTATTTT. Protein product: CASSPSNGGFTDTQYF. V usage is TRBV27 and J usage is TRBJ2-3; TRBD2 aligns across 7 bases. Germline loops: CDR1 MNHEY, CDR2 SMNVEV (reference sequence). The length of the CDR3 is 16 residues. V shed 5 bases, J shed 2 bases, and the junction held 10 bases outside the gene matches.

CDR3 bases: TGTGCCAGCAGCTCTCAAGAGACCCAGTACTTC. It translates to CASSSQETQYF. The chain recombines TRBV11-1 with TRBJ2-5; no firm D call. The V end lost 4 bases, the J end lost 2 bases, and 2 bases lay between the germline ends. The germline V gene has CDR1 SGHAT and CDR2 FQDESV (reference sequence). This CDR3 has 11 amino acids.

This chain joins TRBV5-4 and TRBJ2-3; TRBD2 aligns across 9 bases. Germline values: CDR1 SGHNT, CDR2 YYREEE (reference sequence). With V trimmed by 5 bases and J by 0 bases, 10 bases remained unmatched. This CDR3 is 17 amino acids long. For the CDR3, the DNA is TGTGCCAGCAGTAGGCTAGCGGGGACCACTAGCACAGATACGCAGTATTTT. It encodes CASSRLAGTTSTDTQYF.

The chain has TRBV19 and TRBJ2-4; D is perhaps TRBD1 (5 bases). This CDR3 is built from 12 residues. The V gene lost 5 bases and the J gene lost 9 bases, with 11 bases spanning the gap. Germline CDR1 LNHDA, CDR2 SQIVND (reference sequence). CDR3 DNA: TGTGCCAGTAGTCCAGGGTTAGGCATTCAGTACTTC. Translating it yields CASSPGLGIQYF.

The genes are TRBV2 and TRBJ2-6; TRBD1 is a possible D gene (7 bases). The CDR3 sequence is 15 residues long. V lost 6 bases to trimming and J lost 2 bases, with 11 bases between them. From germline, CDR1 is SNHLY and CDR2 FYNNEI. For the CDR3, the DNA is TGTGCCAGCAGCCAGGGGGGTACTGGGGCCAACGTCCTGACTTTC. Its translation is CASSQGGTGANVLTF.

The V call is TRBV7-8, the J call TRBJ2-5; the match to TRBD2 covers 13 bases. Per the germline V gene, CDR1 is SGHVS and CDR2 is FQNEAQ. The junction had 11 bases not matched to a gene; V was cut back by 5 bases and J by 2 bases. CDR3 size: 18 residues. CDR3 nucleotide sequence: TGTGCCAGCAGCCGTCACAATCCGGGACTAGCGGGACAAGAGACCCAGTACTTC. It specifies CASSRHNPGLAGQETQYF.